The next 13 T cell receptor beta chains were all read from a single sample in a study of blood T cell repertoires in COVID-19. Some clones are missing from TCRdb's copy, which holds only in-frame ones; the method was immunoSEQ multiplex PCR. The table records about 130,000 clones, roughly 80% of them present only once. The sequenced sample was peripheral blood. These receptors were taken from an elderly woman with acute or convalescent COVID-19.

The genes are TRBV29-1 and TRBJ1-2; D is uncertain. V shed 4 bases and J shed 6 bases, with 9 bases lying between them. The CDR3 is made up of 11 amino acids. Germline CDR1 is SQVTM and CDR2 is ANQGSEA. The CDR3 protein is CSVGSGNGYTF. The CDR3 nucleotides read TGCAGCGTTGGATCGGGGAATGGCTACACCTTC.

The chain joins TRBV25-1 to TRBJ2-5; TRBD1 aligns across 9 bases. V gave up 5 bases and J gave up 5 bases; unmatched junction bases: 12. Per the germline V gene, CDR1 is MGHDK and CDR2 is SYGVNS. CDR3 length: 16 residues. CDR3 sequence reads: CASSRHSGTGIETQYF. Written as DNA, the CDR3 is TGTGCCAGCAGTAGACACTCCGGGACAGGGATTGAGACCCAGTACTTC.

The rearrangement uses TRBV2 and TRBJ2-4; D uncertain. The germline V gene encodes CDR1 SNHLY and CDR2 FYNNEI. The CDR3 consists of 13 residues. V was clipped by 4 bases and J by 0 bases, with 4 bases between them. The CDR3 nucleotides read TGTGCCAGCAGTGTCATAGCCAAAAACATTCAGTACTTC. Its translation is CASSVIAKNIQYF.

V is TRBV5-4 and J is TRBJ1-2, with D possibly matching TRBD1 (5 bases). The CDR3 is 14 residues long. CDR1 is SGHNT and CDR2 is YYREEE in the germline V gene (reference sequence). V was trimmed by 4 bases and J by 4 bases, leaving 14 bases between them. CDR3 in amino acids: CASSPEGDIYGYTF. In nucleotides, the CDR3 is TGTGCCAGCAGCCCGGAAGGGGATATCTATGGCTACACCTTC.

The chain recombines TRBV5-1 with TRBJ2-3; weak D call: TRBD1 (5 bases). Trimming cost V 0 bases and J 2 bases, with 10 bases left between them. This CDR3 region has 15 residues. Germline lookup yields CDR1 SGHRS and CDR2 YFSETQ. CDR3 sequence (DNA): TGCGCCAGCAGCTTGGGGGCAGGGTTCACAGATACGCAGTATTTT. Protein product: CASSLGAGFTDTQYF.

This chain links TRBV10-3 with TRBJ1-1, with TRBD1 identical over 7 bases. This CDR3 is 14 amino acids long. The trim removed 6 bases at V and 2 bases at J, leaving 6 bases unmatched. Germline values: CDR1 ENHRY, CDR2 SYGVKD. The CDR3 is CAISTGVGNTEAFF. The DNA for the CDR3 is TGTGCCATCAGCACAGGGGTGGGAAACACTGAAGCTTTCTTT.

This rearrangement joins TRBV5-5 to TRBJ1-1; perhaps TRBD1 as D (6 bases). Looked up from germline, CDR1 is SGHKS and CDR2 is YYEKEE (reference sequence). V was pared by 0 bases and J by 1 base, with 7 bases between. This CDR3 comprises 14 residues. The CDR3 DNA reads TGTGCCAGCAGCTTGGTGGACAGGAACACTGAAGCTTTCTTT. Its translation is CASSLVDRNTEAFF.

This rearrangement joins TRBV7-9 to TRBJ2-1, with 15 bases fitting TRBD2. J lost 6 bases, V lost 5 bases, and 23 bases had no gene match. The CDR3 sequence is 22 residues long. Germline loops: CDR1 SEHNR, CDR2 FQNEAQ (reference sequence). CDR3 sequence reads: CASSKTEPTGLAGGRRVNEQFF. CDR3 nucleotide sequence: TGTGCCAGCAGCAAGACTGAACCAACGGGACTAGCGGGGGGCCGGCGTGTCAATGAGCAGTTCTTC.

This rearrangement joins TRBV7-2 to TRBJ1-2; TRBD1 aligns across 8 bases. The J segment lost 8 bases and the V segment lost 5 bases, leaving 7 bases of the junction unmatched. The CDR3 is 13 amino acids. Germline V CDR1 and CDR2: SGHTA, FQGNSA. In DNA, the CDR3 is TGTGCCAGCAGCCCGGACAGGGCAGGCGGCTACACCTTC. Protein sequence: CASSPDRAGGYTF.

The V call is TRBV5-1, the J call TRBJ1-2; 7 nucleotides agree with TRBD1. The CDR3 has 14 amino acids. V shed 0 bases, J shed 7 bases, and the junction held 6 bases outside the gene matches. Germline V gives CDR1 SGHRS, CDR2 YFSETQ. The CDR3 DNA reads TGCGCCAGCAGCTTGGAGACAGGGCATAGTGGCTACACCTTC. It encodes CASSLETGHSGYTF.

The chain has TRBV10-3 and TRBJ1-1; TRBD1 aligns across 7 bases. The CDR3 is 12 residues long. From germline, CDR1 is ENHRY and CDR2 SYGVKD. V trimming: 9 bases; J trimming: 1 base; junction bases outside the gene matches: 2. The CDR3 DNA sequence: TGTGCCATGGGACAGAAGAACACTGAAGCTTTCTTT. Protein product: CAMGQKNTEAFF.

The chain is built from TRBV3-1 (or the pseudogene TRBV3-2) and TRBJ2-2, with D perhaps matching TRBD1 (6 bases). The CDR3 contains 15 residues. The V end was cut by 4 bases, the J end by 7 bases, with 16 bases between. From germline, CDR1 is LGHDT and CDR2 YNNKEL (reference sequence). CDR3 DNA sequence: TGTGCCAGCAGCCCCGTATCAGGGGACGTCGGGGAGCTGTTTTTT. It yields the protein CASSPVSGDVGELFF.

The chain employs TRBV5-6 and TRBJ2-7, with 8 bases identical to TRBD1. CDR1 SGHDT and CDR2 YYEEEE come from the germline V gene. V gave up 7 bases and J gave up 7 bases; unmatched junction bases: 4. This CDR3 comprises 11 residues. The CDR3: CASAQGGEQYF. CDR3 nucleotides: TGTGCCAGCGCACAGGGGGGAGAGCAGTACTTC.